These 16 T cell receptor beta chains originate from one sample sequenced in a study of radiotherapy plus CTLA-4 blockade in lung cancer listed by TCRdb under 2018. Library preparation was by the immunoSEQ multiplex PCR assay. The table comes from immuneACCESS by way of TCRdb, which keeps in-frame sequences with V and J called. Part of the clones is missing from these tables; in studies checked, under half for an unresolved V gene and the rest for unknown reasons. The sample has 120,000 or so clones on record, nearly 80% of them singletons. Of the sample, 5% to 5.5% falls within the top ten clones. The input for sequencing was peripheral blood, taken from a patient treated with radiotherapy plus ipilimumab. The source of these receptors is a human donor with non-small cell lung cancer who had a partial response to radiotherapy plus ipilimumab.

This chain links TRBV15 with TRBJ2-6; TRBD2 might be the D (6 bases). Germline loops: CDR1 LNHNV, CDR2 YYDKDF (reference sequence). The CDR3 covers 16 residues. V lost 3 bases and J 2 bases, leaving 11 bases between the germline ends. The CDR3 spells CATSRRPGAGANVLTF. The CDR3 coding sequence is TGTGCCACCAGCAGGCGTCCGGGAGCTGGGGCCAACGTCCTGACTTTC.

This clone was observed a few times. The J gene is TRBJ2-7, the V gene TRBV5-1; TRBD2 aligns across 12 bases. The germline V gene has CDR1 SGHRS and CDR2 YFSETQ. The CDR3 spans 15 residues. The J segment lost 2 bases and the V segment lost 5 bases, leaving 5 bases of the junction unmatched. DNA of the CDR3: TGCGCCAGCAGTCCGACTAGCGGGAGAACCTACGAGCAGTACTTC. It is translated as CASSPTSGRTYEQYF.

The CDR3 loop reads CASSFQAPTDTQYF. CDR3 DNA: TGCGCCAGCAGCTTCCAGGCACCCACAGATACGCAGTATTTT. The chain links TRBV5-1 to TRBJ2-3; D remains unclear. Germline V CDR1 and CDR2: SGHRS, YFSETQ. With 2 bases removed from V and 2 bases from J, the gap between germline ends came to 9 bases. This CDR3 spans 14 amino acids.

The V gene is TRBV30, the J gene TRBJ1-2, with D maybe TRBD1 (5 bases). Germline CDR1 is GTSNPN and CDR2 is SVGIG (reference sequence). Trimming pared 2 bases from V and 6 bases from J, leaving 16 bases between. The CDR3 consists of 14 residues. DNA of the CDR3: TGTGCCTGGAGTCTCGGGGGAGGGTCGGATGGCTACACCTTC. As protein: CAWSLGGGSDGYTF.

The gene calls are TRBV6-5 and TRBJ1-2, with D unresolved. V was cut by 2 bases and J by 5 bases, with 9 bases left in between. The CDR3 runs to 13 residues. CDR1 and CDR2 from the germline V gene are MNHEY and SVGAGI. This CDR3 is CASSYGVAYGYTF. The CDR3 DNA reads TGTGCCAGCAGTTACGGGGTAGCGTATGGCTACACCTTC.

V and J are TRBV5-5 and TRBJ2-3; possibly TRBD2 for D (6 bases). The V gene's germline CDR1 is SGHKS and CDR2 YYEKEE (reference sequence). The CDR3 extends over 15 amino acids. The germline V and J ends were trimmed by 1 base and 2 bases, with 11 bases remaining between them. The CDR3 loop is CASSLRLGPTDTQYF. The CDR3 region has the DNA TGTGCCAGCAGCTTGCGACTAGGACCCACAGATACGCAGTATTTT.

The rearrangement uses TRBV2 and TRBJ2-7, with TRBD2 matching 7 bases. V shed 11 bases and J 2 bases; nucleotides not matched to a gene: 9. This CDR3 has 13 amino acids. Germline V gene sequence: CDR1 SNHLY, CDR2 FYNNEI. The CDR3 loop is CAGSREGPYEQYF. The CDR3 nucleotides are TGTGCCGGTTCTAGGGAGGGCCCCTACGAGCAGTACTTC.

The CDR3 DNA reads as TGTGCCAGCAGGCGTAAACTAGCGTGGGAAGAGACCCAGTACTTC. Residues: CASRRKLAWEETQYF. The V call is TRBV6-6, the J call TRBJ2-5; 7 bases are shared with TRBD2. With V trimmed by 6 bases and J by 3 bases, 10 bases remained unmatched. The CDR3 contains 15 residues. From germline, CDR1 is MNHNY and CDR2 SVGAGI (reference sequence).

The CDR3 DNA is TGTGCCAGCAGCCAGAGCGGGGGGCATGCTTTCTTT. Translated: CASSQSGGHAFF. V gene TRBV5-4 combines with J gene TRBJ1-1; possibly TRBD1 for D (6 bases). The germline V gene encodes CDR1 SGHNT and CDR2 YYREEE (reference sequence). Trimming removed 4 bases at V and 11 bases at J, with 15 bases between. This CDR3 is built from 12 residues.

The chain is built from TRBV4-1 and TRBJ2-1, with D perhaps matching TRBD2 (5 bases). CDR3 length: 12 amino acids. Per the germline V gene, CDR1 is MGHRA and CDR2 is YSYEKL. Between the trimmed V and J ends, which lost 8 bases and 3 bases, there was a span of 8 bases. The CDR3 loop is CASGLFYNEQFF. The CDR3 DNA reads TGCGCCAGCGGACTGTTCTACAATGAGCAGTTCTTC.

The V call is TRBV7-9, the J call TRBJ1-1, with a possible D match to TRBD1 (5 bases). Per the germline V gene, CDR1 is SEHNR and CDR2 is FQNEAQ (reference sequence). Trimming removed 1 base from V and 1 base from J, with 7 bases in between. The CDR3 contains 14 residues. The CDR3 DNA reads as TGTGCCAGCAGCTTAGAAACAGGGAACACTGAAGCTTTCTTT. Translating it yields CASSLETGNTEAFF.

As for this clone: This sample includes further DNA sequences coding for the same CDR3. V usage is TRBV9 and J usage is TRBJ2-1; D may be TRBD2 (7 bases). The CDR3 loop spans 15 amino acids. Trimming removed 6 bases from V and 2 bases from J, with 15 bases in between. Germline CDR1 is SGDLS and CDR2 is YYNGEE. CDR3 sequence: CASTSGGRAYNEQFF. Here the CDR3 DNA reads TGTGCCAGCACCTCCGGGGGGCGGGCCTACAATGAGCAGTTCTTC.

Remarks on this clone: This sample includes further DNA sequences coding for the same CDR3. The chain's CDR3 is CASSRTGNYGYTF. CDR3 sequence (DNA): TGTGCCAGCAGCCGGACTGGAAACTATGGCTACACCTTC. The chain recombines TRBV11-3 with TRBJ1-2; D gene uncertain. CDR1 is SGHNT and CDR2 is YENEEA in the germline V gene. V lost 5 bases and J 2 bases, leaving 9 bases between the germline ends. This CDR3 contains 13 residues.

This clone was detected only a few times. The J gene is TRBJ2-7, the V gene TRBV7-3; 7 bases align to TRBD1. The CDR3 consists of 15 residues. V lost 2 bases to trimming and J lost 4 bases; unmatched junction nucleotides: 8. The germline gives CDR1 SGHTA, CDR2 FQGTGA. The CDR3 reads CASSLAGTEKYEQYV. The CDR3 bases are TGTGCCAGCAGCTTAGCCGGGACAGAGAAGTACGAGCAGTACGTC.

J is TRBJ2-2 and V is TRBV5-1; D unresolved. Germline V CDR1 and CDR2: SGHRS, YFSETQ. This CDR3 is 14 amino acids long. The germline V and J ends were trimmed by 1 base and 1 base, with 5 bases remaining between them. This chain's CDR3 is CASSLLENTGELFF. In DNA, the CDR3 is TGCGCCAGCAGCTTGTTAGAGAACACCGGGGAGCTGTTTTTT. Together with reference TRBV5-1 and TRBJ2-2, the CDR3 gives the full variable domain: KAGVTQTPRYLIKTRGQQVTLSCSPISGHRSVSWYQQTPGQGLQFLFEYFSETQRNKGNFPGRFSGRQFSNSRSEMNVSTLELGDSALYLCASSLLENTGELFFGEGSRLTVL.

The J gene is TRBJ1-1, the V gene TRBV13, with a tentative D call TRBD1 (5 bases). Germline V gives CDR1 PRHDT, CDR2 FYEKMQ (reference sequence). This CDR3 is 14 amino acids long. Trimming took 5 bases from V and 7 from J, leaving 17 bases between them. This chain's CDR3 is CASSGGAGRREAFF. The CDR3 nucleotides read TGTGCCAGCAGCGGTGGGGCGGGGAGGCGTGAAGCTTTCTTT.